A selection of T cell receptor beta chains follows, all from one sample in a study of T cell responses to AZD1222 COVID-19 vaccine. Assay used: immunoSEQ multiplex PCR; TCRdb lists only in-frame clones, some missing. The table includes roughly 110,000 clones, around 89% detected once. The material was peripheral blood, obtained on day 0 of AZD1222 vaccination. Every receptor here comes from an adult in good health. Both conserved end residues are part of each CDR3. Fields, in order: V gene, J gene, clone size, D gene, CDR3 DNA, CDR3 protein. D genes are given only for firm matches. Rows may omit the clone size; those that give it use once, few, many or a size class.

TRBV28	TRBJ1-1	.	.	TGTGCCAGCAGTTTAGCCCACACTGAAGCTTTCTTT	CASSLAHTEAFF
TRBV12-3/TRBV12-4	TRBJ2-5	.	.	TGTGCCAGCAGCCGGGGGGCCCAAGAGACCCAGTACTTC	CASSRGAQETQYF
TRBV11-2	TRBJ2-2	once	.	TGTGCCAGCAGTTCGGGGGAGGCGACCGCGACCGGGGAGCTGTTTTTT	CASSSGEATATGELFF
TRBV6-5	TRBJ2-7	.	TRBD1	TGTGCCAGCAGTTACTCGGCGGACAGGCCTACCTACGAGCAGTACTTC	CASSYSADRPTYEQYF
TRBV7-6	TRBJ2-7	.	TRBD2	TGTGCCAGCAGCTTACTTAGCGGGAGCGAATACGAGCAGTACTTC	CASSLLSGSEYEQYF
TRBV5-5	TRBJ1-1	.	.	TGTGCCAGCAGGCGAGAGGCAGCCATGAACACTGAAGCTTTCTTT	CASRREAAMNTEAFF
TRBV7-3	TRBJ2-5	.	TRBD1	TGTGCCAGCAGCTTGGGACAGCCGGGGGAGACCCAGTACTTC	CASSLGQPGETQYF
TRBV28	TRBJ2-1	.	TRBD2	TGTGCCAGCAATAGCGGGGGCTACAATGAGCAGTTCTTC	CASNSGGYNEQFF
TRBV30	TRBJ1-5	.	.	TGTGCCTCGGGGCGGGGGGACAATCAGCCCCAGCATTTT	CASGRGDNQPQHF
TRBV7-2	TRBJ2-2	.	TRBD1	TGTGCCAGCAGATACGACAGGGACACCGGGGAGCTGTTTTTT	CASRYDRDTGELFF
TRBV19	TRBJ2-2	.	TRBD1	TGTGCCAGTAGTACCGAATCCGACAGGGGTGTTTTCACCGGGGAGCTGTTTTTT	CASSTESDRGVFTGELFF
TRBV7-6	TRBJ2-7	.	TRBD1	TGTGCCAGCAGCCCTGAACCGGGACAGCCCTACGAGCAGTACTTC	CASSPEPGQPYEQYF
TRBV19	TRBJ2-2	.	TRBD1	TGTGCCAGCTACAGACAGGGTGCGGTCGGGGAGCTGTTTTTT	CASYRQGAVGELFF
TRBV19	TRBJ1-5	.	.	TGTGCCAGTAGATCAAGGGGATTCAATCAGCCCCAGCATTTT	CASRSRGFNQPQHF